These T cell receptor beta chains were read from a single sample in a study of cytomegalovirus exposure and HLA in healthy donors. Produced via immunoSEQ multiplex PCR; TCRdb's table is partial and in-frame only. The profile covers tens of thousands of clones, with approximately 75% appearing a single time and roughly 6.4% taken by the ten largest. Sequencing was done on a sample of PBMCs. These receptors originate from a man aged 30 to 39 in good health and CMV-seropositive. Each CDR3 is given with its conserved first and last residue. D genes are given only for firm matches. Only part of the rows carry a size: once, few, many, or a class if the clone is expanded.

TRBV19	NA	TRBD2	TRBJ2-3	TGTGCCAGTACCCCCCGACTAGCGGGGGGGCTAGATACGCAGTATTTT	CASTPRLAGGLDTQYF
TRBV19	few	NA	TRBJ1-1	TGTGCCAGTAGTACCTACTACGCTGAAGCTTTCTTT	CASSTYYAEAFF
TRBV4-2	NA	NA	TRBJ2-1	TGTGCCAGCAGCCAAGAGATTCACGCAGTGCAGTTCTTC	CASSQEIHAVQFF
TRBV9	NA	NA	TRBJ2-1	TGTGCCAGCAGCGTTGTTCAGGGCAATGAGCAGTTCTTC	CASSVVQGNEQFF
TRBV7-2	NA	NA	TRBJ2-3	TGTGCCAGCAGCTACTACCGAACTAGCTTGGGCACAGATACGCAGTATTTT	CASSYYRTSLGTDTQYF
TRBV7-3	NA	NA	TRBJ1-1	TGTGCCAGCAGCCGGGGACGGGGGGGAACTGAAGCTTTCTTT	CASSRGRGGTEAFF
TRBV7-2	NA	NA	TRBJ1-1	TGTGCCAGCAGCTTAGTGTCCGCGGATGAAGCTTTCTTT	CASSLVSADEAFF
TRBV14	NA	NA	TRBJ1-3	TGTGCCAGCAGCGAAATGGACTATGGAAACACCATATATTTT	CASSEMDYGNTIYF
TRBV6-5	NA	NA	TRBJ2-5	TGTGCCAGCAGCAAGAGGGTCCAAACTTGGGAGACCCAGTACTTC	CASSKRVQTWETQYF
TRBV11-3	NA	TRBD2	TRBJ2-3	TGTGCCAGCAGCTTCGGGGGGGCGAAAGATACGCAGTATTTT	CASSFGGAKDTQYF
TRBV29-1	once	TRBD1	TRBJ1-2	TGCAGCGTTGGAGGGGGCGCAGGGTATGGCTACACCTTC	CSVGGGAGYGYTF